This T cell receptor (beta chain) is from a study of CXCR3-negative and CXCR3-positive naive CD8 T cells. Overall study context: The dataset comprises roughly 140 million TRB reads in total, with about 1.5 +/- 0.3 million reads per library. The study's findings and limits: The study found more hydrophobic TRB CDR3s in CXCR3-positive naive cells than in CXCR3-negative naive cells. Because surface CD5 did not distinguish the naive subsets, TCR strength was inferred from TRB CDR3 properties.

All CD8+ T cell subsets were sorted in triplicate at 300,000 cells each. CD45RO-CCR7+CD27+CD95- expression identified naive CD8+ T cells. The CDR3 loop spans 17 amino acids. Germline V gives CDR1 PRHDT, CDR2 FYEKMQ (reference sequence). Points on this clonotype: The antigen is unknown.

Each TRB cDNA library was prepared by 5' RACE (with UMI labels). Reprocessing the 5' RACE reads, TCRdb reports a single entry for every CDR3 protein and omits DNA. This sample contains approximately 130,000 distinct CDR3 sequences. The V gene is TRBV13, the J gene TRBJ2-5; TCRdb gives TRBD1 as the D gene, but with no DNA this cannot be confirmed. The clonotype was recovered from a human donor in good health. Some clones in this sample may be carry-over from other donors' samples. Specimen: naive CXCR3+ CD8+ T cells from blood. Subset here: CD45RO-CCR7+CD27+CD95- naive CD8+ T cells expressing CXCR3 (TNR3+). The CDR3 sequence: CASSFRGRTGGQETQYF.